This entry describes one T cell receptor beta chain. The antigen remains unidentified. Using a J-beta primer mix together with a sample-barcoded 5' primer, a second PCR was run for about 7 to 12 cycles. TCRdb re-derived calls from the 5' RACE reads in MiXCR, one entry per CDR3 protein. The table has roughly 1,800,000 distinct CDR3 sequences, about 49% seen once. This record belongs to a study of blood T cells in healthy people across ages. Overall study findings and caveats: Comparison with aged donors showed that long-lived donors had more naive CD4+ cells and higher diversity. The unknown donor CMV status may have confounded expanded clonotype changes.

The germline V gene encodes CDR1 MDHEN and CDR2 SYDVKM. CDR3 length: 15 amino acids. Between the trimmed V and J ends, which lost 5 bases and 2 bases, there was a span of 14 bases. This receptor was taken from a woman in her thirties or forties in good health. V gene TRBV28 combines with J gene TRBJ2-3, with D unresolved. The sample taken for sequencing was blood. CDR3 protein: CASSIWVQITDTQYF. The CDR3 bases are TGTGCCAGCAGTATTTGGGTTCAGATCACAGATACGCAGTATTTT.